This T cell receptor (beta chain) was sequenced in a study of T cell repertoires in cytomegalovirus infection. Across the study: Recently identified HLA-C-restricted CMV epitopes were among the peptides used. CMV infection together with matching HLA type was indicated by public TCR beta signatures. Study conclusions and caveats: In two of eight donors, the top clonotype was HLA-C-restricted CMV-specific. Carriers of CMV and the relevant HLA type were discriminated by public TCR beta frequency.

TCRdb called the reads again in MiXCR, with one record for every CDR3 protein. The sample lists around 430,000 distinct CDR3 sequences; about 39% were seen once. V gave up 3 bases and J gave up 0 bases, with 13 bases separating them. The CDR3 length is 16 residues. CDR1 SGHAT and CDR2 FQNNGV come from the germline V gene. Note on this clonotype: Its antigen is still unknown.

The gene calls are TRBV11-2 and TRBJ2-3; the D gene is possibly TRBD2 (6 bases). The sample was cultured PBMCs, taken from culture after CMV antigen stimulation. The TCR originated in a human donor in good health (CMV status not recorded). Some clones in this sample may be carry-over from other donors' samples. Here the CDR3 DNA reads TGTGCCAGCAGCTTTACCGCCGGGGGAAGCACAGATACGCAGTATTTT. Its protein is CASSFTAGGSTDTQYF.